This is a list of T cell receptor beta chains from one sample in a study of blood T cell repertoires in COVID-19. The data were produced by immunoSEQ multiplex PCR, yet TCRdb's version contains in-frame clones alone and is incomplete. The sample holds about 210,000 clones, 80% to 90% seen once. The specimen was peripheral blood. These receptors all come from a man aged 35-49 years with acute or convalescent COVID-19. The CDR3 runs from the conserved cysteine through the conserved F or W. The order of the fields is J gene, clone size, V gene, D gene, CDR3 DNA, CDR3 protein. The D gene is left open where the match is weak. Where a row states a size, it is once, few, many or the class of an expanded clone; other rows omit it.

TRBJ2-3,.,TRBV6-5,TRBD1,TGTGCCAGCAGCCCCGGGACAGTCACAGATACGCAGTATTTT,CASSPGTVTDTQYF
TRBJ2-1,few,TRBV14,TRBD2,TGTGCCAGCGGAGCGGGAAGCGGGAATGAGCAGTTCTTC,CASGAGSGNEQFF
TRBJ2-7,.,TRBV7-6,TRBD2,TGTGCCATCTCGAGCGGGGGGTCCGACGAGCAGTACTTC,CAISSGGSDEQYF
TRBJ2-5,.,TRBV4-1,TRBD1,TGCGCCAGCAGCCAGGTCATGGGACAGGCCGGGGAGACCCAGTACTTC,CASSQVMGQAGETQYF
TRBJ2-7,once,TRBV2,.,TGTGCCATCAAGCAACGGACAGAGGTAGTCTACGAGCAGTACTTC,CAIKQRTEVVYEQYF
TRBJ1-5,.,TRBV19,TRBD1,TGTGCCAGTAGAGACAGGGCAAGCCAGCCCCAGCATTTT,CASRDRASQPQHF
TRBJ1-2,.,TRBV27,TRBD1,TGTGCCAGCAGTACACGGGACAGGGAAGATGGCTACACCTTC,CASSTRDREDGYTF
TRBJ2-1,once,TRBV6-5,TRBD2,TGTGCCAGCAGTTATAGGAGCGGGAGTAGAGATGAGCAGTTCTTC,CASSYRSGSRDEQFF
TRBJ2-5,.,TRBV27,.,TGTGCCAGCAGTTTTAGGTCAGGGCTGGAGACCCAGTACTTC,CASSFRSGLETQYF
TRBJ2-1,.,TRBV29-1,.,TGCAGCTCCTGGACAGACAGGCCTCAGCAGTTCTTC,CSSWTDRPQQFF
TRBJ1-6,.,TRBV5-1,TRBD1,TGCGCCAGCAGCTGGGACAGGGAAGCCTATAATTCACCCCTCCACTTT,CASSWDREAYNSPLHF
TRBJ2-7,.,TRBV6-5,TRBD2,TGTGCCAGCAGTCGGACTAGCGGCGGGGGGGAGCAGTACTTC,CASSRTSGGGEQYF
TRBJ2-7,.,TRBV3-1/TRBV3-2,.,TGTGCCAGCAGCCTCCAAGCCACGACAGGGACTTATAACGAGCAGTACTTC,CASSLQATTGTYNEQYF
TRBJ2-2,.,TRBV7-8,.,TGTGCCAGCAGCTCCAGACACCGGGACATCTACACCGGGGAGCTGTTTTTT,CASSSRHRDIYTGELFF
TRBJ2-7,.,TRBV27,.,TGTGCCAGCAGTCCCAAAGGGGACGAGCAGTACTTC,CASSPKGDEQYF
TRBJ1-2,.,TRBV6-5,TRBD1,TGTGCCAGCAGCCGGGACAGGTATGGCTACACCTTC,CASSRDRYGYTF
TRBJ2-7,.,TRBV19,TRBD1,TGTGCCAGTAGTACAGGACAGGCCGAGCAGTACTTC,CASSTGQAEQYF
TRBJ2-3,.,TRBV11-2,TRBD2,TGTGCCAGCAGCTTAGATCAAGTAGCGGGAGGCCAGGCAGATACGCAGTATTTT,CASSLDQVAGGQADTQYF
TRBJ2-5,.,TRBV24-1,.,TGTGCCACCAGTGACGGTGCCGAGGGGACCCAGTACTTC,CATSDGAEGTQYF
TRBJ2-7,few,TRBV3-1/TRBV3-2,TRBD2,TGTGCCAGCAGGCTTAGCGGGGGGGCCTCCGAGCAGTACTTC,CASRLSGGASEQYF
TRBJ1-1,.,TRBV11-2,.,TGTGCAGGGGGTGGCATGAACACTGAAGCTTTCTTT,CAGGGMNTEAFF
TRBJ2-7,.,TRBV20-1,.,TGCAGTGCTAGCGGGGTGAACGAGCAGTACTTC,CSASGVNEQYF
TRBJ1-2,few,TRBV27,TRBD1,TGTGCCAGCAGAAGCGGGGGACTAACAGGGGGCATGGACTATGGCTACACCTTC,CASRSGGLTGGMDYGYTF
TRBJ1-3,.,TRBV6-5,.,TGTGCCAGCAGCCGAGACAAATTCTCTGGAAACACCATATATTTT,CASSRDKFSGNTIYF
TRBJ1-6,few,TRBV13,.,TGTGCCAGCAGCCAAGCTCAAGGAGTCTCCTCACCCCTCCACTTT,CASSQAQGVSSPLHF
TRBJ2-1,.,TRBV7-9,.,TGTGCGCCGAGGCGCCCCGATGGAAATGAGCAGTTCTTC,CAPRRPDGNEQFF
TRBJ2-7,.,TRBV5-1,TRBD2,TGCGCCAGCAGCCCGGGACTAGCGGGGGACGAGCAGTACTTC,CASSPGLAGDEQYF
TRBJ1-4,.,TRBV24-1,.,TGTGCCACCAGTGCTCCCGAAAAACTGTTTTTT,CATSAPEKLFF
TRBJ2-2,.,TRBV4-3,TRBD2,TGCGCCAGCAGCTTATTAGCGGGAGGCCTCCACCTCGACACCGGGGAGCTGTTTTTT,CASSLLAGGLHLDTGELFF
TRBJ2-2,.,TRBV5-1,.,TGCGCCAGCAGCTCGCCGTATGGTCGCGGCAGTTCGAACACCGGGGAGCTGTTTTTT,CASSSPYGRGSSNTGELFF
TRBJ2-7,.,TRBV28,TRBD1,TGTGCCAGCAGTCCTCCGACAGGGATCCACGAGCAGTACTTC,CASSPPTGIHEQYF
TRBJ1-1,.,TRBV28,TRBD1,TGTGCCACCAATCACAGGGGGATAGGGTACACTGAAGCTTTCTTT,CATNHRGIGYTEAFF
TRBJ1-3,once,TRBV7-2,.,TGTGCCAGCAGCTGGGACAACGCCTCTGGAAACACCATATATTTT,CASSWDNASGNTIYF
TRBJ2-7,.,TRBV12-2,.,TGTGCAAGTCGCTTAGCGAGAGACAGACCTCTACACGAGCAGTACTTC,CASRLARDRPLHEQYF
TRBJ1-6,.,TRBV28,TRBD1,TGTGCCAGCAGCCCAGGACAGGGGGGTCTTAATTCACCCCTCCACTTT,CASSPGQGGLNSPLHF
TRBJ2-1,.,TRBV4-3,.,TGCGCCAGCAGCCGAGGAGAGAGCTCCTACAATGAGCAGTTCTTC,CASSRGESSYNEQFF
TRBJ2-7,.,TRBV10-3,TRBD1,TGTGCCATCAGTGGAGGGACAGGGCACGAGCAGTACTTC,CAISGGTGHEQYF
TRBJ2-7,once,TRBV6-2/TRBV6-3,.,TGTGCCAGCAGCATTCGCTCCTACGAGCAGTACTTC,CASSIRSYEQYF
TRBJ2-2,.,TRBV14,TRBD1,TGTGCCAGCAGCTTTGGGGGTACAGGGGGCGTCCCCGGCGGGGAGCTGTTTTTT,CASSFGGTGGVPGGELFF
TRBJ1-3,.,TRBV19,TRBD1,TGTGCCAGTAGGGACAGGGTCAGAAAAGTGTACTCTGGAAACACCATATATTTT,CASRDRVRKVYSGNTIYF
TRBJ1-5,.,TRBV19,TRBD1,TGTGCCAGTAGTATAGATCCCGGACAGGGCTTTTTACAGCCCCAGCATTTT,CASSIDPGQGFLQPQHF
TRBJ2-1,.,TRBV7-2,TRBD2,TGTGCCAGCAGCATACTACTAGCGGGGAATGAGCAGTTCTTC,CASSILLAGNEQFF
TRBJ1-5,.,TRBV2,TRBD1,TGTGCCAGCAGTGAACCGACAGGGAGATTTCAGCCCCAGCATTTT,CASSEPTGRFQPQHF
TRBJ2-1,.,TRBV10-3,TRBD2,TGTGCCATCAGTGAGTCGGCTAGCGGGAGATACAATGAGCAGTTCTTC,CAISESASGRYNEQFF
TRBJ1-6,.,TRBV27,TRBD1,TGTGCCAGCTTGCCCCTGGGGACAGGGGCCTCACCCCTCCACTTT,CASLPLGTGASPLHF
TRBJ1-5,.,TRBV18,.,TGTGCCAGCTCACCACCTGGAGGGGGCAATCAGCCCCAGCATTTT,CASSPPGGGNQPQHF
TRBJ2-1,few,TRBV7-6,TRBD2,TGTGCCAGCAGCTTAGATCCTCCGGGACTAGCGGTAGACAATGAGCAGTTCTTC,CASSLDPPGLAVDNEQFF
TRBJ2-3,.,TRBV18,TRBD1,TGTGCCAGCTTCCCCGGGACAGGGGCAGATACGCAGTATTTT,CASFPGTGADTQYF
TRBJ1-3,.,TRBV28,TRBD1,TGTGCCAGCAGTCCGACAGGGACCTCTGGAAACACCATATATTTT,CASSPTGTSGNTIYF
TRBJ2-3,.,TRBV18,.,TGTGCCAGCTCACCTGTAGGAGTAAGAGGAGATACGCAGTATTTT,CASSPVGVRGDTQYF
TRBJ2-5,.,TRBV9,.,TGTGCCAGCAGCGAGACCACCGGGGAGACCCAGTACTTC,CASSETTGETQYF
TRBJ2-2,few,TRBV5-5,.,TGTGCCAGCACCTTTGGGCCCAGGGACACCGGGGAGCTGTTTTTT,CASTFGPRDTGELFF
TRBJ1-6,.,TRBV12-3/TRBV12-4,.,TGTGCCAGCAGTGAGCAGGGTCAGCCCCTCCACTTT,CASSEQGQPLHF
TRBJ2-5,once,TRBV19,TRBD1,TGTGCCAGTAGGGGGGACAGGGGCCTCTTTGAGACCCAGTACTTC,CASRGDRGLFETQYF
TRBJ2-7,.,TRBV18,TRBD1,TGTGCCAGCACCGGACAGGGGGCAACGTACGAGCAGTACTTC,CASTGQGATYEQYF
TRBJ1-5,.,TRBV28,.,TGTGCCAGTCTATGGGATTCAGGGCAGCCCCAGCATTTT,CASLWDSGQPQHF
TRBJ2-1,.,TRBV19,.,TGTGCCAGTAGGTCAGGGGGGCCCTACAATGAGCAGTTCTTC,CASRSGGPYNEQFF
TRBJ2-7,.,TRBV4-3,.,TGCGCCAGCAGCCAAACGGGGCGGGGCGACGAGCAGTACTTC,CASSQTGRGDEQYF